The T cell receptor (beta chain) described here comes from a study of T cell responses to AZD1222 COVID-19 vaccine. On the study more broadly: Whether given at about 4 or about 12 weeks, second doses were pooled. Study outcomes and limitations: Spike-wide vaccine-associated CD4 TCRs dominated at 160-218 and 743-854. White British ancestry dominated among donors, who included more females, and clonal diversity was possibly underestimated. Just a handful of people given AZD1222 tested seropositive at baseline.

Method: immunoSEQ multiplex PCR; TCRdb's copy keeps in-frame clones and lacks some. In the table there are fewer than 120,000 clones, 80% to 95% of which are singletons. A word on this clone: Its target is unknown.

The TCR originated in an adult in good health. This material consisted of peripheral blood, taken on day 0 of AZD1222 vaccination.

The CDR3, as DNA: TGTGCCAGCAGCTCCCGGACCTACGAGCAGTACTTC. Its protein product is CASSSRTYEQYF. The V and J genes are TRBV11-3 and TRBJ2-7; unclear D gene. V dropped 4 bases and J dropped 2 bases, with 6 bases sitting between them. CDR1 and CDR2 (germline): SGHNT, YENEEA. The CDR3 totals 12 residues.